This TCR beta chain was sequenced for a study of control samples from healthy donors and cancer patients. V dropped 2 bases and J dropped 1 base, with 9 bases sitting between them. Germline V CDR1 and CDR2: MNHEY, SMNVEV (reference sequence). The length of the CDR3 is 15 residues. Sequencing used immunoSEQ multiplex PCR; TCRdb keeps in-frame clones, though not all of them. Among 150,000 to 200,000 clones, over 85% were seen once, and the ten largest hold approximately 1.4%. This clone was recorded only once. This same CDR3 is encoded by further DNA sequences in the sample. V usage is TRBV27 and J usage is TRBJ1-5; TRBD1 is a possible D gene (6 bases). This TCR was recovered from a man aged 25 to 40 in good health. The sequenced sample consisted of blood. For the CDR3, the DNA is TGTGCCAGCAGTTTAGGGGGGCGGAGCAATCAGCCCCAGCATTTT. This gives the protein CASSLGGRSNQPQHF.